A selection of T cell receptor beta chains follows, all from one sample in a study of T-cell reconstitution after alpha-beta-depleted transplantation in children. TCRdb analysed the PCR reads with MiXCR anew, one entry per CDR3 protein. This sample has some 200,000 distinct CDR3 sequences, with roughly 15% found just once. The source was PBMCs from the stem cell graft donor, collected from the stem cell graft. The source of these receptors is a human donor who donated a stem cell graft to a child with acute lymphoblastic leukemia. CDR3s include the opening cysteine and the closing phenylalanine or tryptophan. A D gene is named only where the DNA matches it firmly. Some rows have no size entry. The others give once, few or many, or a class for an expanded clone.

clone size,J gene,D gene,V gene,CDR3 DNA,CDR3 protein
many,TRBJ2-2,TRBD1,TRBV11-1,TGTGCCAGCAGCTTAAACAGGGGACCCGGGGAGCTGTTTTTT,CASSLNRGPGELFF
few,TRBJ2-7,.,TRBV20-1,TGCAGTGCTAGAGATGACCGTTCCTACGAGCAGTACTTC,CSARDDRSYEQYF
many,TRBJ2-5,TRBD2,TRBV7-8,TGTGCCAGCAGCTTAGACGGTAGCGGGGAGACCCAGTACTTC,CASSLDGSGETQYF
.,TRBJ2-3,TRBD1,TRBV20-1,TGCAGTGCCGTTGGGACAGCGGTTACAGATACGCAGTATTTT,CSAVGTAVTDTQYF
many,TRBJ1-1,.,TRBV29-1,TGCAGCGGCGGGCAGGTTAACACTGAAGCTTTCTTT,CSGGQVNTEAFF
many,TRBJ2-3,.,TRBV10-3,TGTGCCATCAGCCCTACAGGGATCACAGATACGCAGTATTTT,CAISPTGITDTQYF
few,TRBJ1-6,.,TRBV6-1,TGTGCCAGCTGGTCTCTCTCCTATAATTCACCCCTCCACTTT,CASWSLSYNSPLHF
many,TRBJ2-5,.,TRBV5-1,TGCGCCAGCAGAGATATTTTAGAGACCCAGTACTTC,CASRDILETQYF
many,TRBJ2-7,TRBD2,TRBV29-1,TGCAGCGTAAAACGATCTAGCGGAGGGGTGTACGAGCAGTACTTC,CSVKRSSGGVYEQYF
many,TRBJ2-3,.,TRBV11-1,TGTGCCAGCAGCTTAGACAGGGCGCAAGAGCAGTATTTT,CASSLDRAQEQYF
few,TRBJ2-2,.,TRBV12-3/TRBV12-4,TGTGCCAGCAGTTTTGCGGCTAGCAGGAACACCGGGGAGCTGTTTTTT,CASSFAASRNTGELFF
.,TRBJ2-1,.,TRBV25-1,TGTGCCAGCAGTGAATACGGGGGGCGTTACAATGAGCAGTTCTTC,CASSEYGGRYNEQFF
few,TRBJ2-7,TRBD2,TRBV6-2/TRBV6-3,TGTGCCAGCAGTTACCATGGATCTAGCGGGAGTCCCCGCGAGCAGTACTTC,CASSYHGSSGSPREQYF
.,TRBJ1-1,.,TRBV27,TGTGCCAGCAGGACATGGACCTCAGTGGCCATGAACACTGAAGCTTTCTTT,CASRTWTSVAMNTEAFF
many,TRBJ2-1,.,TRBV13,TGTGCCAGCAGCCAACCTACTGGTCACAATGAGCAGTTCTTC,CASSQPTGHNEQFF
many,TRBJ2-1,.,TRBV29-1,TGCAGCGTGCTGAGGGCGGGCAGGGAGACCTACAATGAGCAGTTCTTC,CSVLRAGRETYNEQFF
few,TRBJ2-1,TRBD2,TRBV5-1,TGCGCCAGCAGCTTTGCTAGCGGGAGACCGAGCTCCTACAATGAGCAGTTCTTC,CASSFASGRPSSYNEQFF
many,TRBJ2-1,.,TRBV6-1,TGTGCCAGCAGGGATAGATTAAGCTCCTACAATGAGCAGTTCTTC,CASRDRLSSYNEQFF
.,TRBJ2-2,.,TRBV19,TGTGCCAGTCGACAGGCCTCGAACACCGGGGAGCTGTTTTTT,CASRQASNTGELFF
many,TRBJ2-3,TRBD2,TRBV11-2,TGTGCCAGCAGCTTAAGTCGGGGGGGACTAGCGGGAGGCTCGAGAGGAATGCAGTATTTT,CASSLSRGGLAGGSRGMQYF
few,TRBJ1-2,TRBD1,TRBV20-1,TGCAGTGCTATCATCCCCACATCGACAGGGCAGGGTGGCTACACCTTC,CSAIIPTSTGQGGYTF
many,TRBJ2-1,TRBD2,TRBV29-1,TGCAGCGTGACACCAGGACTAGTAGTGAGGAATGAGCAGTTCTTC,CSVTPGLVVRNEQFF
.,TRBJ1-4,.,TRBV7-2,TGTGCCAGCAGCTTAGGGGACGCACCTGAAAAACTGTTTTTT,CASSLGDAPEKLFF
many,TRBJ2-1,.,TRBV7-9,TGTGCCTCCCTTAAGCGTTTAGACTACAATGAGCAGTTCTTC,CASLKRLDYNEQFF
.,TRBJ1-1,.,TRBV6-1,TGTGACAGCAGTCCGGACGGGGAAGGGAACACTGAGGCTTTCTTT,CDSSPDGEGNTEAFF
many,TRBJ2-7,TRBD2,TRBV5-1,TGCGCCAGCAGCTTGGAACTAGCGTCCTACGAGCAGTACTTC,CASSLELASYEQYF
many,TRBJ2-7,.,TRBV28,TGTGCCAGCAGTTTCTTTGATGTCAACTACGAGCAGTACTTC,CASSFFDVNYEQYF
many,TRBJ2-5,TRBD1,TRBV5-6,TGTGCCAGCAGCCGGGACAGGGGCCACCGTGGGCAAGAGACCCAGTACTTC,CASSRDRGHRGQETQYF
many,TRBJ2-4,TRBD1,TRBV5-4,TGTGCCAGCAGCCACCCGACAGGGGGAGAGAGAAACATTCAGTACTTC,CASSHPTGGERNIQYF
.,TRBJ2-4,.,TRBV20-1,TGCAGTGCTAGTGCCGCGGACTCGCCGGCCAAAAACATTCAGTACTTC,CSASAADSPAKNIQYF
.,TRBJ2-1,.,TRBV5-1,TGCGCCAGCAGCTTTGGTCCTGATGAGCAGTTCTTC,CASSFGPDEQFF
many,TRBJ1-1,TRBD1,TRBV18,TGTGCCAGCTCACTCAGGGACAGGGTAGGCACTGAAGCTTTCTTT,CASSLRDRVGTEAFF
many,TRBJ2-3,TRBD2,TRBV20-1,TGCAGTGCTAGAGGTCTAGCGGCCACAGATACGCAGTATTTT,CSARGLAATDTQYF
many,TRBJ2-7,TRBD2,TRBV5-1,TGCGCCAGCAGCTTTGGGAGGGACTACGAGCAGTACTTC,CASSFGRDYEQYF
many,TRBJ2-7,.,TRBV12-3/TRBV12-4,TGTGCCAGCAGTTTAGCTCCTACTGGCTACGAGCAGTACTTC,CASSLAPTGYEQYF
few,TRBJ1-1,TRBD1,TRBV5-1,TGCGCCAGCAGCGCCCGGGACAGGTTTAACACTGAAGCTTTCTTT,CASSARDRFNTEAFF
.,TRBJ1-5,TRBD1,TRBV6-1,TGTGCCAGCAAGAGGGACAGGGAGGATCAGCCCCAGCATTTT,CASKRDREDQPQHF
few,TRBJ2-6,.,TRBV6-5,TGTGCCAGCCGCCGGTACGACAGAAACCGACGGGGCTCTGGGGCCAACGTCCTGACTTTC,CASRRYDRNRRGSGANVLTF
many,TRBJ2-1,TRBD2,TRBV27,TGTGCCAGCAGTACTCCCGGGACTAGCGGGAGTGGTGAGCAGTTCTTC,CASSTPGTSGSGEQFF